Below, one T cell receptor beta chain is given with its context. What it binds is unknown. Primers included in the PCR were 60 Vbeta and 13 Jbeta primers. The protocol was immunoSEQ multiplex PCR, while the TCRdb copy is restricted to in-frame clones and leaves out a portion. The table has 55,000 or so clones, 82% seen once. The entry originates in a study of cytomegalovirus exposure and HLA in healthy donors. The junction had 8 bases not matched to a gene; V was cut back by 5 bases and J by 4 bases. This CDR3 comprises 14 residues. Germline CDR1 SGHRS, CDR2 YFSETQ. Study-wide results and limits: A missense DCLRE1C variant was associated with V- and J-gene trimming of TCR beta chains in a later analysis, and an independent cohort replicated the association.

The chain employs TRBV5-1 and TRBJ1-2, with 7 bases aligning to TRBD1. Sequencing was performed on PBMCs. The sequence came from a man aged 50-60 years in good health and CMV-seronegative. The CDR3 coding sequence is TGCGCCAGCAGAATGGACAGGTCCTCCTATGGCTACACCTTC. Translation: CASRMDRSSYGYTF.